Shown below are 9 T cell receptor beta chains from a single sample sequenced in a study of cytomegalovirus exposure and HLA in healthy donors. PCR amplification relied on 60 Vbeta primers (plus 13 Jbeta primers). Some clones are missing from TCRdb's copy, which holds only in-frame ones; the method was immunoSEQ multiplex PCR. The data contain approximately 74,000 clones, 70% to 85% of them seen just once; the ten biggest clones take up approximately 7.6%. Sequenced material: PBMCs. The receptors shown here come from a man aged 60-69 years in good health and CMV-seropositive.

This clone has just a few counts. V usage is TRBV27 and J usage is TRBJ1-2; maybe TRBD1 (5 bases). The CDR3 sequence is 15 residues long. Trimming cost V 0 bases and J 2 bases, with 10 bases left between them. The germline V gene encodes CDR1 MNHEY and CDR2 SMNVEV (reference sequence). CDR3 nucleotides: TGTGCCAGCAGTTTATCGGGGGGTTGGAACTATGGCTACACCTTC. Its translation is CASSLSGGWNYGYTF.

This clone was counted between two and nine times. The CDR3: CSVGFLTVGYTF. Written as DNA, the CDR3 is TGCAGCGTTGGATTTTTGACAGTGGGCTACACCTTC. The chain couples TRBV29-1 to TRBJ1-2, with TRBD1 as a possible D gene (5 bases). Germline assignment: CDR1 SQVTM and CDR2 ANQGSEA. The CDR3 is 12 residues long. Trimming cost V 4 bases and J 8 bases, with 14 bases left between them.

The chain employs TRBV2 and TRBJ2-2; 8 bases map to TRBD2. From germline, CDR1 is SNHLY and CDR2 FYNNEI. The CDR3 contains 16 residues. Germline trimming cut 4 bases from V and 4 bases from J; bases unmatched to any gene: 8. The CDR3 sequence is CASSGGSGSRTGELFF. CDR3 DNA: TGTGCCAGCAGTGGGGGAAGCGGGAGTCGCACCGGGGAGCTGTTTTTT.

The J gene is TRBJ1-2, the V gene TRBV7-9; weak D call: TRBD1 (6 bases). This CDR3 is 15 amino acids long. Per the germline V gene, CDR1 is SEHNR and CDR2 is FQNEAQ (reference sequence). Trimming took 5 bases from V and 2 from J, leaving 15 bases between them. In DNA, the CDR3 is TGTGCCAGCAGCCCCTACGAGGGGGTCAACTATGGCTACACCTTC. Its translation: CASSPYEGVNYGYTF.

The chain links TRBV6-5 to TRBJ1-6, with TRBD1 identical over 7 bases. Germline CDR1 and CDR2: MNHEY and SVGAGI. V trimming: 5 bases; J trimming: 7 bases; junction bases outside the gene matches: 5. This CDR3 has 14 amino acids. For the CDR3, the DNA is TGTGCCAGCAGTCGACAGGGAACAAATTCACCCCTCCACTTT. Amino acids: CASSRQGTNSPLHF.

DNA of the CDR3: TGTGCCAGCAGCTCAGCGCGAGCGGAGACCCAGTACTTC. Translation gives CASSSARAETQYF. The chain recombines TRBV11-3 with TRBJ2-5; no clear D gene. The germline CDR1 and CDR2 sequences are SGHNT and YENEEA. The CDR3 extends over 13 amino acids. The ends were cut back, 4 bases at V and 5 bases at J, with 11 bases in the middle. The variable domain in full, with the rest retrieved from reference TRBV11-3 and TRBJ2-5, is EAGVVQSPRYKIIEKKQPVAFWCNPISGHNTLYWYLQNLGQGPELLIRYENEEAVDDSQLPKDRFSAERLKGVDSTLKIQPAELGDSAVYLCASSSARAETQYFGPGTRLLVL.

This clone has more than one count but fewer than ten. The gene calls are TRBV5-6 and TRBJ1-5; a weak D match, TRBD1 (5 bases). The CDR3 contains 14 residues. V shed 4 bases and J shed 4 bases, with 12 bases lying between them. Germline V gene sequence: CDR1 SGHDT, CDR2 YYEEEE. The CDR3 bases are TGTGCCAGCAGCGGGGCAGGCAAGAATCAGCCCCAGCATTTT. Translated, it gives CASSGAGKNQPQHF.

The chain couples TRBV15 to TRBJ1-5; 8 bases are a match to TRBD1. The CDR3 length is 15 residues. V trimming: 1 base; J trimming: 7 bases; junction bases outside the gene matches: 6. Germline values: CDR1 LNHNV, CDR2 YYDKDF (reference sequence). The CDR3 is CATSRGDRGEQPQHF. The CDR3 DNA is TGTGCCACCAGCAGAGGCGACAGGGGTGAGCAGCCCCAGCATTTT.

This chain links TRBV18 with TRBJ1-2, with 7 positions matching TRBD1. Germline V gives CDR1 KGHSH, CDR2 LQKENI. The CDR3 is made up of 15 amino acids. After removal of 2 bases from V and 4 bases from J, the junction contained 7 bases not matched to a gene. CDR3 coding DNA: TGTGCCAGCTCACCAACGACAGGGAAAGGCTATGGCTACACCTTC. Its protein product is CASSPTTGKGYGYTF.